These 9 T cell receptor beta chains came from one sample sequenced in a study of shared clonotypes between healthy human individuals. Method: immunoSEQ multiplex PCR; TCRdb's copy keeps in-frame clones and lacks some. The sample comprises 550,000 to 850,000 clones, over 65% of which are singletons, and more than 1.5% rests with the top ten. The sequenced material came from memory CD4+ T cells sorted from blood. The subset: CD45RA-negative fraction. The receptors come from a woman in her 30s in good health.

A few counts support this clone. The CDR3 loop is CSVKRFSYNEQFF. In DNA, the CDR3 is TGCAGCGTTAAGCGGTTCTCCTACAATGAGCAGTTCTTC. V and J are TRBV29-1 and TRBJ2-1, with D tentatively TRBD2 (5 bases). V was shortened by 5 bases and J by 0 bases, with 8 bases between the two germline ends. Germline assignment: CDR1 SQVTM and CDR2 ANQGSEA. This CDR3 has 13 amino acids.

The chain uses TRBV5-4 and TRBJ2-1; 11 positions match TRBD2. The CDR3 extends over 15 amino acids. In germline, CDR1 is SGHNT, CDR2 YYREEE (reference sequence). J gave up 7 bases and V 2 bases, and 5 bases lay outside the gene matches. CDR3 in DNA: TGTGCCAGCAGCTTCGGGACTAGCGGTCCTAATGAGCAGTTCTTC. It encodes CASSFGTSGPNEQFF.

This chain connects TRBV30 to TRBJ2-1; 9 nucleotides line up with TRBD1. Germline CDR1 and CDR2: GTSNPN and SVGIG (reference sequence). The CDR3 is 13 amino acids. The V gene end was trimmed by 3 bases and the J gene end by 7 bases; junction bases not matched to a gene: 4. The CDR3 reads CAWRKTGGNEQFF. CDR3 bases: TGTGCCTGGAGGAAGACAGGGGGTAATGAGCAGTTCTTC.

The DNA for the CDR3 is TGTGCCAGCAGCTATTCGGACGTAGAGACCCAGTACTTC. It translates to CASSYSDVETQYF. The chain joins TRBV11-2 to TRBJ2-5; D unclear. Germline CDR1 is SGHAT and CDR2 is FQNNGV. Trimming pared 4 bases from V and 4 bases from J, leaving 10 bases between. The CDR3 has 13 residues.

This chain joins TRBV10-1 and TRBJ2-3; D may be TRBD2 (5 bases). This CDR3 is 12 amino acids long. The germline V and J ends were trimmed by 2 bases and 5 bases, with 5 bases remaining between them. Germline loops: CDR1 WNHNN, CDR2 SYGVQD (reference sequence). CDR3 DNA sequence: TGCGCCAGCAGTGAGCGGGAAGATACGCAGTATTTT. Protein product: CASSEREDTQYF.

The chain recombines TRBV30 with TRBJ2-3; D may match TRBD1 or TRBD2 (5 bases each). This CDR3 has 14 residues. V was cut by 7 bases and J by 2 bases, with 16 bases left in between. The germline V gene has CDR1 GTSNPN and CDR2 SVGIG (reference sequence). CDR3 bases: TGTGCCTTAAGGGGCCTCGGGACCACAGATACGCAGTATTTT. Its translation is CALRGLGTTDTQYF.

J is TRBJ1-4 and V is TRBV6-5, with 7 positions matching TRBD1. The CDR3 contains 14 residues. The germline gives CDR1 MNHEY, CDR2 SVGAGI. With 4 bases clipped from V and 7 bases from J, the junction kept 6 bases outside the gene matches. CDR3 DNA: TGTGCCAGCAGTTTCGGAACAGGGGTTGAAAAACTGTTTTTT. This encodes CASSFGTGVEKLFF.

The genes are TRBV6-1 and TRBJ2-1, with D possibly matching TRBD2 (6 bases). The CDR3 length is 15 residues. V lost 5 bases and J lost 0, with 11 bases in between. Germline lookup yields CDR1 MNHNS and CDR2 SASEGT. CDR3 DNA sequence: TGTGCCAGCAGTCTTAGCGGATTCTCCTACAATGAGCAGTTCTTC. Its protein is CASSLSGFSYNEQFF.

This chain joins TRBV30 and TRBJ2-1, with 8 bases identical to TRBD1. The length of the CDR3 is 16 residues. V lost 3 bases and J lost 5; bases outside the gene matches: 12. From germline, CDR1 is GTSNPN and CDR2 SVGIG (reference sequence). The chain's CDR3 is CAWRPPPGQVNNEQFF. Here the CDR3 DNA reads TGTGCCTGGAGACCACCTCCGGGACAGGTGAACAATGAGCAGTTCTTC. Based on the CDR3 plus reference TRBV30 and TRBJ2-1, the full variable domain is SQTIHQWPATLVQPVGSPLSLECTVEGTSNPNLYWYRQAAGRGLQLLFYSVGIGQISSEVPQNLSASRPQDRQFILSSKKLLLSDSGFYLCAWRPPPGQVNNEQFFGPGTRLTVL.